This T cell receptor beta chain stems from a study of T cell responses to AZD1222 COVID-19 vaccine. Study outcomes and limitations: Spike-specific TCR depth and breadth grew after two AZD1222 doses. With dominance at 160-218 and 743-854, vaccine-associated CD4 TCRs spanned spike. Within unmutated variant regions lay the reported targets of nearly half of spike-specific TCRs. Just a handful of AZD1222 recipients tested seropositive at baseline.

On this clone itself: Its antigen is still unknown. Sequence at one end of the junction differs from germline and may be a read error.

This CDR3 has 17 residues. CDR1 and CDR2 from the germline V gene are SEHNR and FQNEAQ (reference sequence). Profiled with immunoSEQ multiplex PCR; TCRdb holds only in-frame clones, not every one. The sample holds about 100,000 clones; approximately 91% are singletons and the top ten take about 1.5%. The J gene is TRBJ1-1, the V gene TRBV7-9; TRBD1 matches 8 bases. This specimen consisted of peripheral blood, obtained on day 0 of AZD1222 vaccination. The sequence was collected from an adult in good health. CDR3 DNA: TGTGCCAGCAGCCCAAGGCCAGGGGGCGAAGTGAAAACTGAAGCTTTCTTT. The encoded protein is CASSPRPGGEVKTEAFF.